Each of the 14 T cell receptor beta chains below was sequenced from the same sample in a study of CD8+ T cells in alopecia areata. As to treatment: oral pan-JAK inhibitor, 5-10 mg twice daily. Sequencing relied on a cDNA template that was reverse transcribed from extracted RNA. Sequencing was performed with immunoSEQ multiplex PCR; in TCRdb, only in-frame clones are kept and a portion is missing. The sample holds under 200,000 clones, around 60% seen once. The material was CD4+ T cells sorted from blood, obtained at week 24, from a patient treated with tofacitinib. The receptors were sampled from a human donor with alopecia areata.

V is TRBV27 and J is TRBJ1-4; 8 bases map to TRBD1. Per the germline V gene, CDR1 is MNHEY and CDR2 is SMNVEV (reference sequence). With V trimmed by 0 bases and J by 5 bases, 5 bases remained unmatched. The CDR3 sequence is 16 residues long. Written as DNA, the CDR3 is TGTGCCAGCAGTTTATCGGCGGACAGGGTCAATGAAAAACTGTTTTTT. Protein product: CASSLSADRVNEKLFF. The whole variable domain, filled in from reference TRBV27 and TRBJ1-4, reads EAQVTQNPRYLITVTGKKLTVTCSQNMNHEYMSWYRQDPGLGLRQIYYSMNVEVTDKGDVPEGYKVSRKEKRNFPLILESPSPNQTSLYFCASSLSADRVNEKLFFGSGTQLSVL.

This clone was observed a few times. J is TRBJ2-5 and V is TRBV30; 8 nucleotides agree with TRBD1. This CDR3 has 15 residues. CDR1 GTSNPN and CDR2 SVGIG come from the germline V gene (reference sequence). J gave up 4 bases and V 1 base, and 8 bases lay outside the gene matches. This CDR3 reads CAWSAPRTGPETQYF. Here the CDR3 DNA reads TGTGCCTGGAGTGCCCCCCGGACAGGGCCAGAGACCCAGTACTTC.

The chain uses TRBV9 and TRBJ2-7; 8 bases match TRBD1. The CDR3 has 15 residues. Per the germline V gene, CDR1 is SGDLS and CDR2 is YYNGEE. J lost 3 bases, V lost 3 bases, and 8 bases had no gene match. The CDR3 nucleotides are TGTGCCAGCAGCGCGAACCTTGGACAGGGCTACGAGCAGTACTTC. Its translation: CASSANLGQGYEQYF.

This clone was counted at least ten times. The chain employs TRBV27 and TRBJ1-6, with 9 bases aligning to TRBD1. Per germline, CDR1 MNHEY and CDR2 SMNVEV (reference sequence). J gave up 0 bases and V 5 bases, and 17 bases lay outside the gene matches. There are 21 residues in the CDR3. CDR3 amino acids: CASSARDRVLPRGSYNSPLHF. In nucleotides, the CDR3 is TGTGCCAGCAGTGCCCGGGACAGGGTCCTACCGAGGGGCTCCTATAATTCACCCCTCCACTTT.

About this clone itself: Relative to the germline gene, one junction end is altered; a read error may explain this. The genes are TRBV25-1 and TRBJ1-2; TRBD1 matches 7 bases. This CDR3 is 15 amino acids long. The germline gives CDR1 MGHDK, CDR2 SYGVNS. The DNA of the CDR3 is TGTGCCAGCAGCGAATCAAGGGGGCGCGACTATGGCTACACCTTC. It translates to CASSESRGRDYGYTF.

This rearrangement joins TRBV5-1 to TRBJ1-1, with D uncertain. The V end lost 4 bases, the J end lost 1 base, and 8 bases lay between the germline ends. The CDR3 loop spans 13 amino acids. Germline loops: CDR1 SGHRS, CDR2 YFSETQ. The CDR3: CASSDQWNTEAFF. CDR3 sequence (DNA): TGCGCCAGCAGCGACCAATGGAACACTGAAGCTTTCTTT.

In nucleotides, the CDR3 is TGTGCCAGCAGTGGGGGAGTCGGTGAAAAACTGTTTTTT. This sequence encodes CASSGGVGEKLFF. The chain couples TRBV2 to TRBJ1-4; no firm D call. Germline V lookup: CDR1 SNHLY, CDR2 FYNNEI. This CDR3 is 13 amino acids long. V was pared by 4 bases and J by 7 bases, with 10 bases between.

The chain links TRBV30 to TRBJ2-7; a possible D gene is TRBD2 (6 bases). The germline V and J ends were trimmed by 3 bases and 4 bases, with 16 bases remaining between them. From germline, CDR1 is GTSNPN and CDR2 SVGIG (reference sequence). The CDR3 is 14 amino acids. The CDR3 region is CAWRGGARLYEQYF. The CDR3, as DNA: TGTGCCTGGAGAGGAGGGGCGAGACTTTACGAGCAGTACTTC.

The V call is TRBV5-6, the J call TRBJ1-2, with D possibly matching TRBD1 (6 bases). Germline CDR1 is SGHDT and CDR2 is YYEEEE. The CDR3 runs to 15 residues. The germline V and J ends were trimmed by 1 base and 1 base, with 11 bases remaining between them. The CDR3 is CASSLYPGVNYGYTF. For the CDR3, the DNA is TGTGCCAGCAGCTTGTACCCAGGGGTTAACTATGGCTACACCTTC.

The chain carries TRBV2 and TRBJ1-1; D not resolved. Germline CDR1 is SNHLY and CDR2 is FYNNEI. Trimming shortened V by 5 bases and J by 5 bases, and 12 bases separated the two germline ends. The CDR3 extends over 13 amino acids. The CDR3 region has the DNA TGTGCCAGCAGTTTATCGGGGAAGACTGAAGCTTTCTTT. Protein sequence: CASSLSGKTEAFF. The full variable domain, completed using reference TRBV2 and TRBJ1-1, is EPEVTQTPSHQVTQMGQEVILRCVPISNHLYFYWYRQILGQKVEFLVSFYNNEISEKSEIFDDQFSVERPDGSNFTLKIRSTKLEDSAMYFCASSLSGKTEAFFGQGTRLTVV.

This clone was detected only a few times. The chain uses TRBV5-1 and TRBJ2-2; 7 nucleotides align to TRBD2. CDR1 is SGHRS and CDR2 is YFSETQ in the germline V gene. This CDR3 has 15 amino acids. After removal of 4 bases from V and 5 bases from J, the junction contained 8 bases not matched to a gene. CDR3 bases: TGCGCCAGCAGCCCCGCGGGGGTTGGGACCGGGGAGCTGTTTTTT. Translated: CASSPAGVGTGELFF.

The chain recombines TRBV5-1 with TRBJ1-4; D is perhaps TRBD1 (6 bases). The CDR3 has 15 amino acids. In germline, CDR1 is SGHRS, CDR2 YFSETQ. V lost 4 bases and J 5 bases, leaving 15 bases between the germline ends. The CDR3 DNA is TGCGCCAGCAGCCCGGACAGTCCCGCGAATGAAAAACTGTTTTTT. Translating gives CASSPDSPANEKLFF.

In DNA, the CDR3 is TGTGCCAGCAAAACCCTAGCGGGTAACGGGGATACGCAGTATTTT. Amino acid sequence: CASKTLAGNGDTQYF. The V gene is TRBV6-5, the J gene TRBJ2-3; 8 bases match TRBD2. The CDR3 contains 15 residues. Germline values: CDR1 MNHEY, CDR2 SVGAGI. With 7 bases clipped from V and 6 bases from J, the junction kept 12 bases outside the gene matches.

This clone was detected a few times. V usage is TRBV10-1 and J usage is TRBJ2-7; D possibly corresponds to TRBD2 (5 bases). This CDR3 has 13 amino acids. Trimming left V 6 bases short and J 6 bases short, with 15 bases between. Germline CDR1 and CDR2: WNHNN and SYGVQD (reference sequence). In DNA form, the CDR3 reads TGCGCCAGCAGCGAAACCCTTGGGAGCGAGCAGTACTTC. It is translated as CASSETLGSEQYF.